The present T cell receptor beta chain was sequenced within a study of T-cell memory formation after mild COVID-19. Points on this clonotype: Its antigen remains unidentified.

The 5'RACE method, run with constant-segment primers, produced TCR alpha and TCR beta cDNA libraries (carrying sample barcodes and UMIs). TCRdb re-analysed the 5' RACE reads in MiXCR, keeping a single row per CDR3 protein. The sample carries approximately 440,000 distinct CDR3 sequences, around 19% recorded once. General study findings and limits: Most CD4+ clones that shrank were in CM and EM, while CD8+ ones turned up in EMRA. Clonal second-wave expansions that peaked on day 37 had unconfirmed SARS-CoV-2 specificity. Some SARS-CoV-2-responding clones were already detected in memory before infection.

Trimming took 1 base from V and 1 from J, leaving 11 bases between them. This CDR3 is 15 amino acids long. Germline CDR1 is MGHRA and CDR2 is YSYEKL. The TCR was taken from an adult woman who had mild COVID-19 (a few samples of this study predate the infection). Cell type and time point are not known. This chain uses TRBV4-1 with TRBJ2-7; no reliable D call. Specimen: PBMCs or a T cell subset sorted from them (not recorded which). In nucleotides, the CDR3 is TGCGCCAGCAGCCAAGTAGTATCTAGTTCCTACGAGCAGTACTTC. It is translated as CASSQVVSSSYEQYF.